The rows below give T cell receptor beta chains drawn from one sample of a study of response to subunit inactivated influenza vaccine. TCRdb recomputed calls from the RT-PCR reads with MiXCR, one row per CDR3 protein. The sample lists roughly 650,000 distinct CDR3 sequences; roughly 15% were seen once. Specimen: PBMCs from blood, collected 14 to 15 days before vaccination. Every receptor here comes from a man in his forties or fifties who received an inactivated influenza vaccine. CDR3s leave out the opening cysteine and the closing phenylalanine or tryptophan.

j_gene | v_gene | CDR3aa
TRBJ2-5 | TRBV7-9 | ASSFESGPHPY
TRBJ2-1 | TRBV4-1 | ASVRLAGNYNEQF
TRBJ2-6 | TRBV28 | ASSPGQYLTGANVLT
TRBJ2-7 | TRBV6-1 | ASRGVRRSLVEY
TRBJ2-1 | TRBV3-1 | ASSQDAGLGGFNNEQF
TRBJ2-3 | TRBV7-2 | ASRRGGLADTQY
TRBJ2-1 | TRBV24-1 | ATSDPSRPAGDEQF
TRBJ1-3 | TRBV6-1 | ASTALPGGNTIY
TRBJ1-4 | TRBV7-2 | ASSLHGTGTEKLF
TRBJ2-1 | TRBV11-2 | ASSLNPGGTGDNEQF
TRBJ2-1 | TRBV29-1 | SVGFRPGGEQF
TRBJ2-1 | TRBV7-9 | ASSLVSLRSSYNEQF
TRBJ2-3 | TRBV28 | ASIPVGRSTDTQY
TRBJ2-3 | TRBV4-2 | ASSQTRQGIADTQY
TRBJ1-5 | TRBV6-2/TRBV6-3 | ASKDRANQPQH
TRBJ2-1 | TRBV5-1 | ATRRTGVDNEQF
TRBJ2-2 | TRBV6-1 | ASTNFRTGELF
TRBJ2-7 | TRBV12-3/TRBV12-4 | ASSFQAEISYEQY
TRBJ2-1 | TRBV5-1 | ASSLALAAGDEQF
TRBJ1-5 | TRBV28 | ASSYRGHSNQPQH
TRBJ2-3 | TRBV5-1 | ASSTGQGRSTDTQY
TRBJ1-4 | TRBV28 | ASSRGRLNEKLF
TRBJ2-7 | TRBV28 | ASSLSPRTVHEQY
TRBJ2-7 | TRBV5-1 | ASSLEMAGGYEQC
TRBJ1-2 | TRBV12-3/TRBV12-4 | ASSRDTLYGYT
TRBJ1-4 | TRBV7-8 | ASRGSLGEKLF
TRBJ2-7 | TRBV5-5 | ASSFVPSGSYEQY
TRBJ2-7 | TRBV11-2 | ASSLVWGSEQY
TRBJ1-1 | TRBV4-2 | ASSQGAGGGTEAF
TRBJ2-7 | TRBV6-2/TRBV6-3 | ASSNRQGRDEQY
TRBJ2-6 | TRBV5-1 | ASSFGGDSGANVLT
TRBJ2-7 | TRBV6-4 | ASSDGVAGFSSYEQY
TRBJ2-7 | TRBV15 | ATRSGGTSYEQY
TRBJ2-5 | TRBV28 | ASSSGTGLD
TRBJ1-2 | TRBV12-3/TRBV12-4 | ASSARGSGYGYT
TRBJ2-5 | TRBV27 | ASGTGYQETQY